What follows is one TCR beta chain and its context. Donors sampled were nominally healthy, though unrecorded immune exposures were likely. The entry originates in a study of cytomegalovirus exposure and HLA in healthy donors. 60 Vbeta and 13 Jbeta primers were used in PCR. Only in-frame clones appear in the TCRdb table, and some are missing; sequencing was by immunoSEQ multiplex PCR. Of around 100,000 clones in the sample, around 60% were seen once. The source material was PBMCs. The receptor comes from a man aged 25-40 years in good health and CMV-seropositive.

CDR3: CASSSQGPGQPQHF. Here the CDR3 DNA reads TGTGCCAGCAGTTCTCAGGGGCCTGGTCAGCCCCAGCATTTT. V and J are TRBV27 and TRBJ1-5; weak D call: TRBD1 (6 bases). The germline V gene encodes CDR1 MNHEY and CDR2 SMNVEV (reference sequence). The CDR3 contains 14 residues. With 4 bases removed from V and 6 bases from J, the gap between germline ends came to 13 bases.